The 19 T cell receptor beta chains listed next were all sequenced from one sample in a study of patients and donors after allogeneic stem cell transplantation. Each CDR3 protein is one row after TCRdb ran MiXCR on the RT-PCR reads. The data show roughly 180,000 distinct CDR3 sequences, 41% seen once. The sequenced material came from blood, either unsorted or a sorted T cell fraction (not recorded which). The source is a human donor who was either an allogeneic HSCT recipient or a stem cell or donor lymphocyte infusion donor (not recorded which). It is not recorded whose cells these are; they may come from a transplant donor.

This clonotype was found a few times. V gene TRBV12-3 or TRBV12-4 combines with J gene TRBJ1-3; D remains unclear. This CDR3 has 16 residues. The V and J ends lost 1 base and 2 bases respectively, with 12 bases between them. CDR3 bases: TGTGCCAGCAGTTTAGATTTCGGGTCTCCTGGAAACACCATATATTTT. Amino acids: CASSLDFGSPGNTIYF.

The rearrangement links TRBV10-2 to TRBJ1-1, with TRBD1 matching 8 bases. The ends lost 9 bases at V and 3 bases at J; junction bases unmatched: 6. This CDR3 contains 13 residues. CDR1 is WSHSY, CDR2 SAAADI, per germline. The CDR3 DNA follows: TGCGCCAGTCTGACAGGGGACGACACTGAAGCTTTCTTT. This sequence encodes CASLTGDDTEAFF.

Comment on this clonotype: At one end, the junction sequence differs from germline, possibly due to a read error. The chain has TRBV4-1 and TRBJ2-4, with D perhaps TRBD1 (7 bases). The CDR3 consists of 17 residues. Germline lookup yields CDR1 MGHRA and CDR2 YSYEKL. The CDR3 region has the DNA TGCGCCAGCAGCCAACCCACAGGGGAGGTAGCCAAAAACCTTCAGTACTTC. Its translation is CASSQPTGEVAKNLQYF.

This clonotype was seen more than once but under ten times. The CDR3 is CASSLKLGTAHTEAFF. The CDR3 DNA is TGCGCCAGCAGCTTGAAATTGGGGACAGCCCACACTGAAGCTTTCTTT. The V and J genes are TRBV5-1 and TRBJ1-1, with 7 bases matching TRBD1. The V and J ends lost 1 base and 3 bases, in that order; junction bases with no gene match: 9. This CDR3 has 16 amino acids. The germline V gene has CDR1 SGHRS and CDR2 YFSETQ.

This clonotype was observed a handful of times. The V gene is TRBV29-1, the J gene TRBJ2-2; the match to TRBD2 covers 8 bases. The V gene end was trimmed by 5 bases and the J gene end by 1 base; junction bases not matched to a gene: 6. The germline V gene has CDR1 SQVTM and CDR2 ANQGSEA. This CDR3 region has 15 residues. CDR3 amino acids: CSVIFLAGNTGELFF. CDR3 coding DNA: TGCAGCGTTATTTTCCTAGCGGGGAACACCGGGGAGCTGTTTTTT.

This chain joins TRBV3-1 and TRBJ1-2; 7 bases align to TRBD1. From germline, CDR1 is LGHDT and CDR2 YNNKEL (reference sequence). The CDR3 runs 12 residues. V was pared by 4 bases and J by 4 bases, with 0 bases of the junction left unmatched. CDR3 protein: CASSRTGYGYTF. CDR3 DNA: TGTGCCAGCAGCCGGACAGGCTATGGCTACACCTTC.

The rearrangement joins TRBV9 to TRBJ2-6, with TRBD2 matching 12 bases. The CDR3 is 20 residues long. V was clipped by 4 bases and J by 2 bases; unmatched bases: 13. Germline assignment: CDR1 SGDLS and CDR2 YYNGEE. CDR3 region: CASSSQTSGRSNTGANVLTF. The DNA for the CDR3 is TGTGCCAGCAGCTCCCAGACTAGCGGGAGAAGTAATACTGGGGCCAACGTCCTGACTTTC.

V gene TRBV18 combines with J gene TRBJ2-1, with D perhaps TRBD1 (6 bases). The germline V and J ends were trimmed by 2 bases and 7 bases, with 15 bases remaining between them. CDR1 KGHSH and CDR2 LQKENI come from the germline V gene. The CDR3 consists of 15 residues. Here the CDR3 reads CASSPLDRPVNEQFF. The CDR3 DNA reads TGTGCCAGCTCACCATTGGACAGACCGGTGAATGAGCAGTTCTTC.

The rearrangement joins TRBV6-5 to TRBJ1-2, with D possibly matching TRBD1 (5 bases). Looked up from germline, CDR1 is MNHEY and CDR2 is SVGAGI. Trimming took 4 bases from V and 5 from J, leaving 20 bases between them. The CDR3 runs to 16 residues. The CDR3: CASSSPAGHAGYGYTF. As DNA, the CDR3 is TGTGCCAGCAGTTCCCCAGCCGGACACGCCGGGTATGGCTACACCTTC.

In DNA, the CDR3 is TGTGCCAGCGCATCTTACAGGCTCTACACCGGGGAGCTGTTTTTT. Translating it yields CASASYRLYTGELFF. The rearrangement uses TRBV27 and TRBJ2-2; tentatively, D is TRBD1 (5 bases). The V gene lost 8 bases and the J gene lost 3 bases, with 16 bases spanning the gap. Germline V gene data show CDR1 as MNHEY and CDR2 as SMNVEV (reference sequence). CDR3 size: 15 residues.

The chain carries TRBV12-3 or TRBV12-4 and TRBJ1-2; 9 nucleotides align to TRBD1. The V gene end was trimmed by 5 bases and the J gene end by 4 bases; junction bases not matched to a gene: 8. The CDR3 totals 15 residues. This chain's CDR3 is CASSPGDRESYGYTF. The CDR3 DNA follows: TGTGCCAGCAGTCCCGGGGACAGGGAGAGCTATGGCTACACCTTC.

This clonotype was seen a handful of times. This chain joins TRBV29-1 and TRBJ2-3, with D perhaps matching TRBD1 (5 bases). CDR3 length: 14 amino acids. V was cut by 7 bases and J by 0 bases, with 14 bases left in between. In germline, CDR1 is SQVTM, CDR2 ANQGSEA. CDR3 nucleotides: TGCAGCGCCGACACAGGACCAAGCACAGATACGCAGTATTTT. It yields the protein CSADTGPSTDTQYF.

The gene calls are TRBV7-6 and TRBJ2-1; D perhaps matches TRBD2 (6 bases). The CDR3 length is 20 residues. V lost 0 bases and J lost 2, with 23 bases in between. Per germline, CDR1 SGHVS and CDR2 FNYEAQ. This CDR3 reads CASSLARVLGTSYPYNEQFF. CDR3 DNA sequence: TGTGCCAGCAGCTTAGCGAGAGTGTTAGGGACTTCATATCCCTACAATGAGCAGTTCTTC.

This clonotype has a count of ten or more. The chain recombines TRBV25-1 with TRBJ1-4, with D tentatively TRBD1 (5 bases). V was clipped by 10 bases and J by 7 bases, with 28 bases between them. CDR1 and CDR2 from the germline V gene are MGHDK and SYGVNS. CDR3 length equals 17 residues. CDR3 region: CATRGIHDTIGGEKLFF. The CDR3 DNA follows: TGTGCCACGAGGGGAATTCACGACACCATCGGCGGTGAAAAACTGTTTTTT.

The gene calls are TRBV7-8 and TRBJ1-2; 10 bases match TRBD1. The V gene end was trimmed by 1 base and the J gene end by 4 bases; junction bases not matched to a gene: 15. CDR3 length equals 19 residues. The germline V gene encodes CDR1 SGHVS and CDR2 FQNEAQ. CDR3 region: CASSLGGPATGGDGYGYTF. CDR3 sequence (DNA): TGTGCCAGCAGCTTAGGAGGCCCGGCGACAGGGGGCGACGGCTATGGCTACACCTTC.

The rearrangement uses TRBV7-3 and TRBJ2-3; unclear D gene. Trimming removed 1 base at V and 0 bases at J, with 8 bases between. This CDR3 is 15 amino acids long. CDR1 and CDR2 (germline): SGHTA, FQGTGA. CDR3 protein: CASSLNPGSTDTQYF. The CDR3 nucleotides read TGTGCCAGCAGCTTAAATCCAGGCAGCACAGATACGCAGTATTTT.

The chain links TRBV7-8 to TRBJ2-3; TRBD2 matches at 8 bases. This CDR3 comprises 16 residues. Germline V gene data show CDR1 as SGHVS and CDR2 as FQNEAQ. Trimming took 2 bases from V and 6 from J; bases not matched to a gene: 10. CDR3 in amino acids: CASSLPEAGVGDTQYF. As DNA, the CDR3 is TGTGCCAGCAGCTTACCCGAAGCGGGGGTAGGTGATACGCAGTATTTT.

The gene calls are TRBV12-3 or TRBV12-4 and TRBJ2-7; D ambiguous. V dropped 0 bases and J dropped 7 bases, with 7 bases sitting between them. The CDR3 spans 12 residues. The CDR3 DNA reads as TGTGCCAGCAGTTTAGCATCCAAGGAGCAGTACTTC. Protein: CASSLASKEQYF.

This clonotype was seen a handful of times. This sequence joins TRBV11-2 and TRBJ1-1; TRBD1 aligns across 7 bases. This CDR3 is 14 amino acids long. V gave up 5 bases and J gave up 4 bases; unmatched junction bases: 7. Per the germline V gene, CDR1 is SGHAT and CDR2 is FQNNGV. CDR3 nucleotide sequence: TGTGCCAGCAGCGATCGACAGGGTCGCACTGAAGCTTTCTTT. It is translated as CASSDRQGRTEAFF.